A selection of T cell receptor beta chains follows, all from one sample in a study of blood T cells in healthy people across ages. In TCRdb, the 5' RACE reads were re-called with MiXCR into one record per CDR3 protein. The profile covers 1.5 million to 2 million distinct CDR3 sequences, with about 50% appearing a single time and more than 2% taken by the ten largest. The sample was blood. The receptor source for this set is a woman in her forties in good health. The CDR3 runs from the conserved cysteine through the conserved F or W. The D gene is left open where the match is weak. Clone size is shown for a subset of rows, as once, few, many or a class of expanded clone.

>.|few|TRBJ2-7|TRBV25-1
CASSEGQLYEQYF
TGTGCCAGCAGTGAGGGGCAGCTCTACGAGCAGTACTTC
>.|.|TRBJ2-3|TRBV10-3
CAISEPGYTDTQYF
TGTGCCATCAGTGAGCCGGGGTATACAGATACGCAGTATTTT
>TRBD1|.|TRBJ1-6|TRBV25-1
CASRWTGNSPLHF
TGTGCCAGCAGATGGACAGGGAATTCACCCCTCCACTTT
>.|once|TRBJ1-2|TRBV27
CAGSPNNLNYGYTF
TGTGCCGGCAGCCCAAACAACCTTAACTATGGCTACACCTTC
>.|.|TRBJ1-2|TRBV9
CASSDATAYGYTF
TGTGCCAGCAGTGATGCTACGGCCTATGGCTACACCTTC
>.|few|TRBJ2-4|TRBV7-9
CASSFVGGGAHKQYF
TGTGCCAGCAGCTTTGTTGGTGGCGGGGCCCATAAGCAGTACTTC
>.|.|TRBJ2-3|TRBV20-1
CSARGSLTDTQYF
TGCAGTGCTAGAGGAAGCCTCACAGATACGCAGTATTTT
>.|.|TRBJ1-5|TRBV12-3/TRBV12-4
CASSLRAGANQPQHF
TGTGCCAGCAGTTTACGGGCAGGGGCGAATCAGCCCCAGCATTTT
>.|.|TRBJ2-5|TRBV24-1
CATSGQPQETQYF
TGTGCCACCAGTGGGCAGCCCCAAGAGACCCAGTACTTC
>.|.|TRBJ2-5|TRBV29-1
CSVVGGRGETQYF
TGCAGCGTTGTGGGGGGCAGGGGAGAGACCCAGTACTTC